The next 14 T cell receptor beta chains were all read from a single sample in a study of OX40 agonist ivuxolimab in advanced cancers. The method was immunoSEQ multiplex PCR; TCRdb's version includes in-frame clones alone and lacks a portion of them. The profile shows 55,000 to 80,000 clones, 85% to 90% of them singletons. Sequences were derived from CD4+ or CD8+ T cells sorted from blood, sampled in a trial of the OX40 agonist ivuxolimab. The receptors here all came from an adult with an advanced solid tumor such as melanoma, head and neck, liver or kidney cancer.

The V and J genes are TRBV6-4 and TRBJ2-3, with 11 bases identical to TRBD2. The CDR3 loop spans 17 amino acids. Germline CDR1 reads MRHNA; CDR2 reads SNTAGT. After removal of 6 bases from V and 4 bases from J, the junction contained 12 bases not matched to a gene. The DNA for the CDR3 is TGTGCCAGCAGCGAACCGGGACTAGCGGAGAGGGCAGATACGCAGTATTTT. Amino acids: CASSEPGLAERADTQYF.

V gene TRBV30 combines with J gene TRBJ1-1, with a possible D match to TRBD1 (5 bases). Trimming cost V 4 bases and J 13 bases, with 19 bases left between them. Germline-derived CDR1 and CDR2 are GTSNPN and SVGIG (reference sequence). The length of the CDR3 is 12 residues. The DNA for the CDR3 is TGTGCCTGGAATCTCGGGGCGGGTGAGGGTTTCTTT. Protein product: CAWNLGAGEGFF. Complete variable domain (other parts from reference TRBV30 and TRBJ1-1): SQTIHQWPATLVQPVGSPLSLECTVEGTSNPNLYWYRQAAGRGLQLLFYSVGIGQISSEVPQNLSASRPQDRQFILSSKKLLLSDSGFYLCAWNLGAGEGFFGQGTRLTVV.

The chain joins TRBV10-3 to TRBJ2-7; unclear D gene. The CDR3 runs 14 residues. CDR1 is ENHRY, CDR2 SYGVKD, per germline. Trimming removed 4 bases from V and 2 bases from J, with 12 bases in between. As DNA, the CDR3 is TGTGCCATCAGTGGGGCGGACCTAACCTACGAGCAGTACTTC. It specifies CAISGADLTYEQYF.

This chain uses TRBV5-5 with TRBJ2-7, with TRBD1 matching over 7 bases. The CDR3 loop spans 15 amino acids. After removal of 0 bases from V and 4 bases from J, the junction contained 7 bases not matched to a gene. Germline V gene data show CDR1 as SGHKS and CDR2 as YYEKEE (reference sequence). CDR3 loop: CASSLALGGGYEQYF. CDR3 DNA: TGTGCCAGCAGCTTGGCTTTAGGGGGCGGGTACGAGCAGTACTTC.

This chain's CDR3 is CASKKGATEAFF. The DNA of the CDR3 is TGTGCCAGTAAAAAAGGGGCCACTGAAGCTTTCTTT. The chain uses TRBV19 and TRBJ1-1, with D possibly TRBD1 on 5 matching bases. Germline lookup yields CDR1 LNHDA and CDR2 SQIVND (reference sequence). The CDR3 has 12 amino acids. V lost 7 bases and J lost 4, with 10 bases in between.

This clone was recorded only once. The rearrangement joins TRBV29-1 to TRBJ2-7; the D gene is possibly TRBD1 (6 bases). Germline V CDR1 and CDR2: SQVTM, ANQGSEA. Trimming pared 6 bases from V and 6 bases from J, leaving 15 bases between. This CDR3 contains 12 residues. CDR3 coding DNA: TGCAGCGTGGGCGGATTGGGGGCCGAGCAGTACTTC. Encoded protein: CSVGGLGAEQYF.

The V and J genes are TRBV4-1 and TRBJ1-1; D gene ambiguous. Germline V gives CDR1 MGHRA, CDR2 YSYEKL. The germline V and J ends were trimmed by 2 bases and 0 bases, with 7 bases remaining between them. The CDR3 is made up of 14 amino acids. This CDR3 reads CASSQKTVNTEAFF. The DNA for the CDR3 is TGCGCCAGCAGCCAAAAGACGGTGAACACTGAAGCTTTCTTT.

The chain carries TRBV12-5 and TRBJ2-3, with 11 bases fitting TRBD2. The CDR3 runs 21 residues. The germline gives CDR1 LGHNT, CDR2 FRNRAP. Trimming at V came to 2 bases and at J to 0 bases, leaving 16 bases not matched to a gene. The CDR3 DNA reads as TGTGCTAGTGGTTTGCACGGGACTAGCGGTTCTCCTGAGGGTAGCACAGATACGCAGTATTTT. Amino acids: CASGLHGTSGSPEGSTDTQYF. The variable domain in full, with the rest retrieved from reference TRBV12-5 and TRBJ2-3, is DARVTQTPRHKVTEMGQEVTMRCQPILGHNTVFWYRQTMMQGLELLAYFRNRAPLDDSGMPKDRFSAEMPDATLATLKIQPSEPRDSAVYFCASGLHGTSGSPEGSTDTQYFGPGTRLTVL.

The V gene is TRBV19, the J gene TRBJ1-1; TRBD1 agrees at 9 bases. The trim removed 2 bases at V and 5 bases at J, leaving 6 bases unmatched. Germline CDR1 reads LNHDA; CDR2 reads SQIVND (reference sequence). This CDR3 spans 15 amino acids. This CDR3 is CASSIQPGQGTEAFF. The CDR3 DNA sequence: TGTGCCAGTAGTATACAACCGGGACAGGGTACTGAAGCTTTCTTT.

V is TRBV19 and J is TRBJ2-1, with 7 bases aligning to TRBD2. Trimming cost V 2 bases and J 6 bases; bases outside gene matches: 7. The CDR3 loop spans 15 amino acids. Germline V CDR1 and CDR2: LNHDA, SQIVND (reference sequence). The CDR3 nucleotides read TGTGCCAGTAGTATATGGAGCGGGGACCTCAATGAGCAGTTCTTC. This gives the protein CASSIWSGDLNEQFF.

The chain couples TRBV11-2 to TRBJ2-3; 7 bases map to TRBD2. CDR1 and CDR2 (germline): SGHAT, FQNNGV. Germline trimming cut 0 bases from V and 2 bases from J; bases unmatched to any gene: 5. This CDR3 has 16 residues. CDR3 sequence reads: CASSLELGGPTDTQYF. CDR3 nucleotides: TGTGCCAGCAGCTTAGAATTGGGAGGGCCCACAGATACGCAGTATTTT.

The rearrangement uses TRBV19 and TRBJ1-1; tentatively, D is TRBD1 (5 bases). The length of the CDR3 is 15 residues. V was cut by 4 bases and J by 3 bases, with 15 bases left in between. Germline V gives CDR1 LNHDA, CDR2 SQIVND (reference sequence). The CDR3 sequence is CASSNGPAGDTEAFF. The CDR3 nucleotides are TGTGCCAGTAGTAACGGGCCGGCGGGGGACACTGAAGCTTTCTTT.

The rearrangement links TRBV28 to TRBJ2-1; D is unclear. The CDR3 has 14 residues. The V end lost 5 bases, the J end lost 4 bases, and 12 bases lay between the germline ends. Per the germline V gene, CDR1 is MDHEN and CDR2 is SYDVKM. CDR3 sequence reads: CASSALPRYNEQFF. The CDR3 coding sequence is TGTGCCAGCAGTGCCCTACCAAGATACAATGAGCAGTTCTTC.

This CDR3 is CSLAGGVGRQETQYF. Here the CDR3 DNA reads TGCAGTCTAGCGGGAGGTGTGGGTCGGCAAGAGACCCAGTACTTC. V gene TRBV29-1 combines with J gene TRBJ2-5; 11 bases are a match to TRBD2. The germline V gene has CDR1 SQVTM and CDR2 ANQGSEA. The CDR3 spans 15 residues.